Following are 27 T cell receptor beta chains from one sample sequenced in a study of blood T cell repertoires in COVID-19. Using immunoSEQ multiplex PCR, the repertoire was profiled, and TCRdb retains in-frame clones only, with some absent. The repertoire includes around 200,000 clones, more than 75% of them detected once, and just under 2.5% sits in the top ten. The specimen was peripheral blood. These receptors were obtained from a man in his forties or fifties with active or convalescent COVID-19.

This rearrangement joins TRBV30 to TRBJ1-3, with D unclear. V lost 0 bases and J 4 bases, leaving 7 bases between the germline ends. CDR1 and CDR2 from the germline V gene are GTSNPN and SVGIG (reference sequence). This CDR3 has 13 amino acids. CDR3 protein: CAWSVYLGNTIYF. CDR3 in DNA: TGTGCCTGGAGTGTATACCTAGGAAACACCATATATTTT. The variable domain in full, with the rest retrieved from reference TRBV30 and TRBJ1-3, is SQTIHQWPATLVQPVGSPLSLECTVEGTSNPNLYWYRQAAGRGLQLLFYSVGIGQISSEVPQNLSASRPQDRQFILSSKKLLLSDSGFYLCAWSVYLGNTIYFGEGSWLTVV.

The V call is TRBV3-1 (or the pseudogene TRBV3-2), the J call TRBJ2-5; 10 bases line up with TRBD2. The CDR3 consists of 15 residues. The ends lost 2 bases at V and 4 bases at J; junction bases unmatched: 4. Germline V lookup: CDR1 LGHDT, CDR2 YNNKEL (reference sequence). This chain's CDR3 is CASSQYPSGGETQYF. The CDR3 nucleotides read TGTGCCAGCAGCCAATACCCTAGCGGGGGAGAGACCCAGTACTTC.

V gene TRBV7-8 combines with J gene TRBJ1-1; the D gene is possibly TRBD1 (5 bases). The CDR3 is 17 residues long. Deletions cut 2 bases from V and 0 bases from J, with 16 bases between. Germline CDR1 SGHVS, CDR2 FQNEAQ. The CDR3 DNA reads as TGTGCCAGCAGCTTATGGGGCGGGACGGGGATGAACACTGAAGCTTTCTTT. It yields the protein CASSLWGGTGMNTEAFF.

This chain joins TRBV3-1 (or the pseudogene TRBV3-2) and TRBJ1-2; 8 bases match TRBD1. With 3 bases clipped from V and 3 bases from J, the junction kept 6 bases outside the gene matches. This CDR3 has 15 residues. The V gene's germline CDR1 is LGHDT and CDR2 YNNKEL (reference sequence). The CDR3 is CASSHPGQGDYGYTF. The CDR3 coding sequence is TGTGCCAGCAGCCATCCCGGACAGGGTGACTATGGCTACACCTTC.

This chain connects TRBV7-9 to TRBJ1-2; TRBD1 matches at 8 bases. Per the germline V gene, CDR1 is SEHNR and CDR2 is FQNEAQ (reference sequence). CDR3 size: 15 residues. J was trimmed by 6 bases and V by 1 base; bases with no gene match: 7. CDR3 nucleotides: TGTGCCAGCAGCTTAGGGACAGGGAGGAATAATGGCTACACCTTC. Residues: CASSLGTGRNNGYTF.

The J gene is TRBJ1-1, the V gene TRBV5-1, with D possibly TRBD1 on 5 matching bases. The CDR3 sequence is 14 residues long. Trimming cost V 2 bases and J 0 bases, with 8 bases left between them. CDR1 is SGHRS and CDR2 is YFSETQ in the germline V gene. The CDR3 region has the DNA TGCGCCAGCAGCTTCGGGGGGGTGAACACTGAAGCTTTCTTT. Translating gives CASSFGGVNTEAFF. Drawing the rest from reference TRBV5-1 and TRBJ1-1, the complete variable domain is KAGVTQTPRYLIKTRGQQVTLSCSPISGHRSVSWYQQTPGQGLQFLFEYFSETQRNKGNFPGRFSGRQFSNSRSEMNVSTLELGDSALYLCASSFGGVNTEAFFGQGTRLTVV.

J is TRBJ1-1 and V is TRBV7-3; 7 nucleotides match TRBD1. J was trimmed by 11 bases and V by 5 bases; bases with no gene match: 14. CDR1 and CDR2 from the germline V gene are SGHTA and FQGTGA. The CDR3 has 14 residues. This CDR3 is CASSPAGQGVVAFF. In DNA, the CDR3 is TGTGCCAGCAGCCCGGCGGGGCAGGGGGTAGTGGCTTTCTTT. Looking up the rest from reference TRBV7-3 and TRBJ1-1 gives the full variable domain: GAGVSQTPSNKVTEKGKYVELRCDPISGHTALYWYRQSLGQGPEFLIYFQGTGAADDSGLPNDRFFAVRPEGSVSTLKIQRTERGDSAVYLCASSPAGQGVVAFFGQGTRLTVV.

The chain couples TRBV5-1 to TRBJ2-2; D is ambiguous. CDR1 and CDR2 (germline): SGHRS, YFSETQ. The CDR3 has 14 residues. V was shortened by 0 bases and J by 2 bases, with 5 bases between the two germline ends. The CDR3 DNA reads as TGCGCCAGCAGCTTGGCTGTAAACACCGGGGAGCTGTTTTTT. Residues: CASSLAVNTGELFF.

Here the CDR3 DNA reads TGTGCCAGCTCACCGTATCAGGGGGCCACTGAAGCTTTCTTT. Translating gives CASSPYQGATEAFF. V is TRBV18 and J is TRBJ1-1; 8 positions agree with TRBD1. With V trimmed by 3 bases and J by 4 bases, 4 bases remained unmatched. In germline, CDR1 is KGHSH, CDR2 LQKENI. The CDR3 is made up of 14 amino acids. The full variable domain, rest sourced from reference TRBV18 and TRBJ1-1, is NAGVMQNPRHLVRRRGQEARLRCSPMKGHSHVYWYRQLPEEGLKFMVYLQKENIIDESGMPKERFSAEFPKEGPSILRIQQVVRGDSAAYFCASSPYQGATEAFFGQGTRLTVV.

This clone was recorded only once. This chain connects TRBV5-6 to TRBJ1-3; D unclear. This CDR3 contains 13 residues. The V gene's germline CDR1 is SGHDT and CDR2 YYEEEE. Trimming shortened V by 4 bases and J by 4 bases, and 9 bases separated the two germline ends. In nucleotides, the CDR3 is TGTGCCAGCAGCGAGGGCGCGGGAAACACCATATATTTT. Translating gives CASSEGAGNTIYF.

The chain employs TRBV29-1 and TRBJ1-2; possibly TRBD1 for D (5 bases). V was cut by 1 base and J by 4 bases, with 7 bases left in between. Looked up from germline, CDR1 is SQVTM and CDR2 is ANQGSEA. This CDR3 spans 12 amino acids. The CDR3 nucleotides read TGCAGCGTTGAAGGACAGTCCTATGGCTACACCTTC. This gives the protein CSVEGQSYGYTF.

V usage is TRBV18 and J usage is TRBJ2-1; weak D call: TRBD1 (6 bases). The CDR3 sequence is 14 residues long. In germline, CDR1 is KGHSH, CDR2 LQKENI. The V end was cut by 3 bases, the J end by 8 bases, with 14 bases between. The CDR3: CASSPQRGNDEQFF. CDR3 coding DNA: TGTGCCAGCTCACCCCAGAGGGGGAACGATGAGCAGTTCTTC.

This clone was counted a single time. J is TRBJ2-7 and V is TRBV18; D possibly corresponds to TRBD2 (5 bases). Germline lookup yields CDR1 KGHSH and CDR2 LQKENI. The V end lost 3 bases, the J end lost 1 base, and 13 bases lay between the germline ends. The CDR3 contains 15 residues. Here the CDR3 reads CASSPEGLASYEQYF. CDR3 nucleotide sequence: TGTGCCAGCTCACCCGAGGGTTTGGCTTCCTACGAGCAGTACTTC.

The J gene is TRBJ2-5, the V gene TRBV11-1, with D maybe TRBD2 (6 bases). In germline, CDR1 is SGHAT, CDR2 FQDESV (reference sequence). The V end was cut by 1 base, the J end by 9 bases, with 18 bases between. The CDR3 has 15 amino acids. The CDR3 nucleotides read TGTGCCAGCAGCTTAGAGTTTGGCGGGGTAGGGGCCCAGTACTTC. Translation gives CASSLEFGGVGAQYF.

The chain links TRBV11-2 to TRBJ2-7; a possible D gene is TRBD1 (6 bases). The V end was cut by 3 bases, the J end by 4 bases, with 10 bases between. Germline V gene lookup returns CDR1 SGHAT and CDR2 FQNNGV. The CDR3 is 13 amino acids. The CDR3 sequence: CASSLGTHYEQYF. The CDR3 region has the DNA TGTGCCAGCAGCTTGGGGACACATTACGAGCAGTACTTC.

This chain joins TRBV19 and TRBJ1-2; 9 positions agree with TRBD1. Trimming removed 10 bases from V and 3 bases from J; junction bases left unmatched: 6. The germline CDR1 and CDR2 sequences are LNHDA and SQIVND (reference sequence). This CDR3 region has 13 residues. CDR3 residues: CATRRQGDYGYTF. The CDR3 nucleotides are TGTGCCACCCGCCGACAGGGGGACTATGGCTACACCTTC. The variable domain in full, completed from reference TRBV19 and TRBJ1-2, reads DGGITQSPKYLFRKEGQNVTLSCEQNLNHDAMYWYRQDPGQGLRLIYYSQIVNDFQKGDIAEGYSVSREKKESFPLTVTSAQKNPTAFYLCATRRQGDYGYTFGSGTRLTVV.

V and J are TRBV19 and TRBJ1-6; TRBD1 might be the D (5 bases). The CDR3 extends over 13 amino acids. CDR1 is LNHDA and CDR2 is SQIVND in the germline V gene (reference sequence). V was shortened by 9 bases and J by 7 bases, with 13 bases between the two germline ends. CDR3 in amino acids: CASGAGRNSPLHF. The CDR3 bases are TGTGCCAGCGGGGCGGGGCGGAATTCACCCCTCCACTTT. Full variable domain (outside the CDR3, taken from reference TRBV19 and TRBJ1-6): DGGITQSPKYLFRKEGQNVTLSCEQNLNHDAMYWYRQDPGQGLRLIYYSQIVNDFQKGDIAEGYSVSREKKESFPLTVTSAQKNPTAFYLCASGAGRNSPLHFGNGTRLTVT.

This chain joins TRBV3-1 (or the pseudogene TRBV3-2) and TRBJ1-3, with a weak D call TRBD1 (6 bases). The germline V gene encodes CDR1 LGHDT and CDR2 YNNKEL (reference sequence). V was shortened by 5 bases and J by 0 bases, with 11 bases between the two germline ends. The length of the CDR3 is 15 residues. The CDR3 sequence: CASSRGSISGNTIYF. The CDR3 DNA is TGTGCCAGCAGCAGGGGGTCCATCTCTGGAAACACCATATATTTT.

This chain links TRBV2 with TRBJ1-5; D remains unclear. Trimming took off 0 bases at V and 6 bases at J, with 6 bases between the two ends. This CDR3 has 13 amino acids. Per the germline V gene, CDR1 is SNHLY and CDR2 is FYNNEI. Here the CDR3 reads CASSEARVQPQHF. The DNA of the CDR3 is TGTGCCAGCAGTGAAGCCCGGGTTCAGCCCCAGCATTTT.

The chain uses TRBV5-1 and TRBJ1-5; 7 bases fit TRBD1. V gave up 3 bases and J gave up 0 bases; unmatched junction bases: 9. CDR3 length equals 17 residues. Germline CDR1 reads SGHRS; CDR2 reads YFSETQ. In DNA form, the CDR3 reads TGCGCCAGCAGCTCCCGGGACAGCACCTATAGCAATCAGCCCCAGCATTTT. It codes for CASSSRDSTYSNQPQHF.

This clone was observed a handful of times. V gene TRBV25-1 combines with J gene TRBJ1-3; 9 nucleotides line up with TRBD1. CDR3 length: 16 amino acids. Trimming cost V 1 base and J 4 bases; bases outside gene matches: 5. Germline V gene sequence: CDR1 MGHDK, CDR2 SYGVNS. CDR3 bases: TGTGCCAGCAGTGAATTACAGGGGGCGGGCGGAAACACCATATATTTT. Its protein is CASSELQGAGGNTIYF.

The chain couples TRBV6-6 to TRBJ1-5, with D perhaps TRBD1 (6 bases). The CDR3 length is 16 residues. V was cut by 0 bases and J by 1 base, with 10 bases left in between. The V gene's germline CDR1 is MNHNY and CDR2 SVGAGI (reference sequence). CDR3 sequence: CASSYSKGDSNQPQHF. CDR3 DNA sequence: TGTGCCAGCAGTTACTCGAAGGGGGACAGCAATCAGCCCCAGCATTTT.

V gene TRBV10-3 combines with J gene TRBJ2-1, with D perhaps TRBD1 (5 bases). Germline V lookup: CDR1 ENHRY, CDR2 SYGVKD. CDR3 length equals 12 residues. The V and J ends lost 11 bases and 1 base respectively, with 9 bases between them. The CDR3 DNA reads as TGTGCCGCAGGGCAGTCCTACAATGAGCAGTTCTTC. Amino acid sequence: CAAGQSYNEQFF.

The chain recombines TRBV4-1 with TRBJ2-7; no reliable D call. Germline V gene lookup returns CDR1 MGHRA and CDR2 YSYEKL. The CDR3 length is 16 residues. The V end was cut by 4 bases, the J end by 4 bases, with 20 bases between. The CDR3 spells CASSLLGYPLSYEQYF. In nucleotides, the CDR3 is TGCGCCAGCAGCCTTTTGGGCTATCCCCTCTCATACGAGCAGTACTTC.

The V call is TRBV7-2, the J call TRBJ1-4; D call uncertain. Trimming cost V 4 bases and J 0 bases, with 18 bases left between them. The germline CDR1 and CDR2 sequences are SGHTA and FQGNSA. The CDR3 is made up of 18 amino acids. The CDR3 DNA reads as TGTGCCAGCAGCTCTGGACGGAGGGCAGGAGCAACTAATGAAAAACTGTTTTTT. Amino acid sequence: CASSSGRRAGATNEKLFF.

The CDR3 is CATSSRGLNEKLFF. Here the CDR3 DNA reads TGTGCCACCAGCAGCAGGGGGCTAAATGAAAAACTGTTTTTT. This sequence joins TRBV15 and TRBJ1-4; TRBD1 matches at 8 bases. The ends lost 3 bases at V and 5 bases at J; junction bases unmatched: 2. Germline values: CDR1 LNHNV, CDR2 YYDKDF (reference sequence). The CDR3 is made up of 14 amino acids.

The rearrangement links TRBV4-1 to TRBJ1-3; 8 nucleotides align to TRBD1. Germline trimming cut 4 bases from V and 0 bases from J; bases unmatched to any gene: 8. The CDR3 spans 17 residues. Germline CDR1 and CDR2: MGHRA and YSYEKL. The CDR3 coding sequence is TGCGCCAGCAGCCCCAGGGACAGGACGCTCTCTGGAAACACCATATATTTT. Translating it yields CASSPRDRTLSGNTIYF.